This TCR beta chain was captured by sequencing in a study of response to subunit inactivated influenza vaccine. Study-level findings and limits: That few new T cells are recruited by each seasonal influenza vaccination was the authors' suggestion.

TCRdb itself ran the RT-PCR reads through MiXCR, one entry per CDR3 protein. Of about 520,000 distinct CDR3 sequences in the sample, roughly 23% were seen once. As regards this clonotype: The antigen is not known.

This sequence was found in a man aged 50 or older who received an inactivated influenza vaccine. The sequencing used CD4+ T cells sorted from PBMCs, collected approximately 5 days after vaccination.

This chain's CDR3 is CASSLSAYWGASNEQFF. CDR3 nucleotide sequence: TGTGCCAGCAGTTTATCAGCCTACTGGGGAGCGTCTAATGAGCAGTTCTTC. V and J are TRBV27 and TRBJ2-1, with D possibly matching TRBD2 (5 bases). The CDR3 is made up of 17 amino acids. V was shortened by 0 bases and J by 7 bases, with 19 bases between the two germline ends. Germline V gives CDR1 MNHEY, CDR2 SMNVEV (reference sequence).